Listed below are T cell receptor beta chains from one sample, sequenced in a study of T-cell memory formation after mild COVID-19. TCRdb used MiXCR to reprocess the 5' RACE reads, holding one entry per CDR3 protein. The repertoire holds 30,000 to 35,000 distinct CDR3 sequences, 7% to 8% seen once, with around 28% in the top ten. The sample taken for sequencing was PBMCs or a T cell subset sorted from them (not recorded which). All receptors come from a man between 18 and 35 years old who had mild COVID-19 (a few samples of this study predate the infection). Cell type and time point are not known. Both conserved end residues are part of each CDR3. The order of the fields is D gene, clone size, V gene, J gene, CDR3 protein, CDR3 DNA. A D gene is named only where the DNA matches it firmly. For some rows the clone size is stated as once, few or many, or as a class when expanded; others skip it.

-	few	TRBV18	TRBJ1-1	CASSPIQVTEAFF	TGTGCCAGCTCACCAATCCAGGTCACTGAAGCTTTCTTT
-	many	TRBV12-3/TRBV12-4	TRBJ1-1	CASSSHRATNTEAFF	TGTGCCAGCAGTTCCCACAGGGCCACGAACACTGAAGCTTTCTTT
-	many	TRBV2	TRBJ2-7	CASRGEGTASYEQYF	TGTGCCAGCAGGGGGGAGGGGACAGCCTCCTACGAGCAGTACTTC
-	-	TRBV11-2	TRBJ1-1	CASSLDQGRDLTEAFF	TGTGCCAGCAGCTTAGACCAAGGACGGGATCTCACTGAAGCTTTCTTT
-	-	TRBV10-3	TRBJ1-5	CAIAAGLESNQPQHF	TGTGCCATCGCGGCGGGATTGGAGAGCAATCAGCCCCAGCATTTT
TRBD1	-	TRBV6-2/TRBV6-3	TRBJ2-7	CASSYSPSGTDRYEQYF	TGTGCCAGCAGTTACTCGCCCTCGGGGACAGACCGCTACGAGCAGTACTTC
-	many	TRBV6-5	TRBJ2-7	CASSYLGPTGAPYEQYF	TGTGCCAGCAGTTACTTGGGGCCGACGGGGGCACCCTACGAGCAGTACTTC
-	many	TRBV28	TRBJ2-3	CASSPRGDTQYF	TGTGCCAGCAGCCCTCGCGGGGATACGCAGTATTTT
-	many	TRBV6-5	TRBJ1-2	CASSRGGYYGYTF	TGTGCCAGCAGTCGGGGAGGCTACTATGGCTACACCTTC
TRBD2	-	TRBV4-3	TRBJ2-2	CASSQDTRAAGRVGELFF	TGCGCCAGCAGCCAAGACACGAGAGCTGCAGGGAGGGTCGGTGAGCTGTTTTTT
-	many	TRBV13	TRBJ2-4	CASSGGPNIQYF	TGTGCCAGCAGTGGGGGGCCAAACATTCAGTACTTC